Listed below are T cell receptor beta chains from one sample, sequenced in a study of vaccination and CD4 T cells after COVID-19. Antigens of these TCRs are unknown. TCRdb re-called the PCR reads with MiXCR, one entry per CDR3 protein. The sample yields over 7,500 distinct CDR3 sequences, about 54% seen once. What was sequenced was CD4+ T cells from blood, cultured in vitro. These receptors all come from a human donor who had recovered from COVID-19. Each CDR3 is given with its conserved first and last residue. D genes are given only for firm matches. Size is stated for part of the rows, as once, few or many counts, or as a class when the clone is expanded.

d_call: NA; clone_size: NA; v_call: TRBV5-4; j_call: TRBJ2-7; cdr3_nt: TGTGCCAGCAGCTTGGCCGGGAGCGGTTCCTACGAGCAGTACTTC; cdr3_aa: CASSLAGSGSYEQYF
d_call: NA; clone_size: NA; v_call: TRBV6-5; j_call: TRBJ2-2; cdr3_nt: TGTGCCAGCAGTTACACCCTCTTCGGCACCGGGGAGCTGTTTTTT; cdr3_aa: CASSYTLFGTGELFF
d_call: NA; clone_size: few; v_call: TRBV10-3; j_call: TRBJ1-1; cdr3_nt: TGTGCCATCAGTGAACGGGCTCTGGGGGGTGACACTGAAGCTTTCTTT; cdr3_aa: CAISERALGGDTEAFF
d_call: NA; clone_size: NA; v_call: TRBV20-1; j_call: TRBJ2-3; cdr3_nt: TGCAGTGCTCCGACAGCCACAGATACGCAGTATTTT; cdr3_aa: CSAPTATDTQYF
d_call: NA; clone_size: NA; v_call: TRBV12-3/TRBV12-4; j_call: TRBJ2-2; cdr3_nt: TGTGCCAGCAGCCCACAGATATCCGGGGAGCTGTTTTTT; cdr3_aa: CASSPQISGELFF
d_call: NA; clone_size: NA; v_call: TRBV12-3/TRBV12-4; j_call: TRBJ2-5; cdr3_nt: TGTGCCAGCAGTCTTTTCCAAGAGACCCAGTACTTC; cdr3_aa: CASSLFQETQYF
d_call: NA; clone_size: few; v_call: TRBV6-2/TRBV6-3; j_call: TRBJ2-5; cdr3_nt: TGTGCCAGCAGTTACTCGGGGCGACAAGAGACCCAGTACTTC; cdr3_aa: CASSYSGRQETQYF
d_call: NA; clone_size: NA; v_call: TRBV20-1; j_call: TRBJ2-6; cdr3_nt: TGCAGTGCTAGCAGGGCCAACGTCCTGACTTTC; cdr3_aa: CSASRANVLTF
d_call: NA; clone_size: few; v_call: TRBV6-1; j_call: TRBJ1-2; cdr3_nt: TGTGCCAGCACGGCCCTTTCAGGGAGGGGCTACACCTTC; cdr3_aa: CASTALSGRGYTF
d_call: NA; clone_size: NA; v_call: TRBV28; j_call: TRBJ1-5; cdr3_nt: TGTGCCAGCAGTTCCTTAGGGGCCACCCAGCCCCAGCATTTT; cdr3_aa: CASSSLGATQPQHF
d_call: NA; clone_size: NA; v_call: TRBV4-3; j_call: TRBJ2-1; cdr3_nt: TGCGCCAGCAGCCAAGAAGGGGGGGCTTTTGAGCAGTTCTTC; cdr3_aa: CASSQEGGAFEQFF
d_call: TRBD1; clone_size: once; v_call: TRBV10-3; j_call: TRBJ1-1; cdr3_nt: TGTGCCATCAGAAGGACAGGGATGGACACTGAAGCTTTCTTT; cdr3_aa: CAIRRTGMDTEAFF
d_call: NA; clone_size: once; v_call: TRBV28; j_call: TRBJ2-5; cdr3_nt: TGTGCCAGCAGTGGGACGGTTCAAGAGACCCAGTACTTC; cdr3_aa: CASSGTVQETQYF
d_call: TRBD1; clone_size: NA; v_call: TRBV2; j_call: TRBJ1-6; cdr3_nt: TGTGCCAGCAGCGTACAGGGGACCTATAATTCACCCCTCCACTTT; cdr3_aa: CASSVQGTYNSPLHF
d_call: TRBD1; clone_size: NA; v_call: TRBV6-2/TRBV6-3; j_call: TRBJ1-5; cdr3_nt: TGTGCCAGCAGTTGGCGACAGGGGAAGCAGCCCCAGCATTTT; cdr3_aa: CASSWRQGKQPQHF
d_call: TRBD1; clone_size: few; v_call: TRBV7-6; j_call: TRBJ1-2; cdr3_nt: TGTGCCAGCAGCTTGGGTGGAGGACAGGGGGCCAGGGGCTACACCTTC; cdr3_aa: CASSLGGGQGARGYTF
d_call: TRBD2; clone_size: NA; v_call: TRBV7-6; j_call: TRBJ2-3; cdr3_nt: TGTGCCAGCAGCTTTTCCAGCGGGGTTGATACGCAGTATTTT; cdr3_aa: CASSFSSGVDTQYF
d_call: NA; clone_size: NA; v_call: TRBV28; j_call: TRBJ2-1; cdr3_nt: TGTGCCAGCAGTTTACCGGGACTCCGGGGTTACAATGAGCAGTTCTTC; cdr3_aa: CASSLPGLRGYNEQFF
d_call: NA; clone_size: NA; v_call: TRBV28; j_call: TRBJ2-5; cdr3_nt: TGTGCCAGCAGTTCCGTCGGTGCGGGGCTCCAAGAGACCCAGTACTTC; cdr3_aa: CASSSVGAGLQETQYF
d_call: NA; clone_size: few; v_call: TRBV9; j_call: TRBJ2-3; cdr3_nt: TGTGCCAGCGGTTTGGTCGGAGATACGCAGTATTTT; cdr3_aa: CASGLVGDTQYF
d_call: NA; clone_size: NA; v_call: TRBV6-1; j_call: TRBJ1-3; cdr3_nt: TGTGCCACCATACCGGGCTCTCAGTCTGGAAACACCATATATTTT; cdr3_aa: CATIPGSQSGNTIYF
d_call: NA; clone_size: NA; v_call: TRBV10-1; j_call: TRBJ2-1; cdr3_nt: TGCGCCAGCAGTGAGGGTGGAGTCGACAATGAGCAGTTCTTC; cdr3_aa: CASSEGGVDNEQFF
d_call: TRBD1; clone_size: hyperexpanded; v_call: TRBV7-3; j_call: TRBJ2-2; cdr3_nt: TGTGCCAGCAGCTTAGGGGGACAGGGCAACACCGGGGAGCTGTTTTTT; cdr3_aa: CASSLGGQGNTGELFF
d_call: NA; clone_size: few; v_call: TRBV6-1; j_call: TRBJ2-3; cdr3_nt: TGTGCCAGCAGTGAAGCCGGACACGACACAGATACGCAGTATTTT; cdr3_aa: CASSEAGHDTDTQYF
d_call: NA; clone_size: NA; v_call: TRBV6-2/TRBV6-3; j_call: TRBJ2-3; cdr3_nt: TGTGCCAGCAGTTACGACAGCGCAAGCACAGATACGCAGTATTTT; cdr3_aa: CASSYDSASTDTQYF
d_call: TRBD2; clone_size: few; v_call: TRBV10-3; j_call: TRBJ2-7; cdr3_nt: TGTGCCATCAGGTCAGATGGGGACGGACTAGCGGTTCCCTACGAGCAGTACTTC; cdr3_aa: CAIRSDGDGLAVPYEQYF
d_call: TRBD1; clone_size: NA; v_call: TRBV2; j_call: TRBJ2-1; cdr3_nt: TGTGCCAGCAGTCGACAGGGGAGCTCCTACAATGAGCAGTTCTTC; cdr3_aa: CASSRQGSSYNEQFF
d_call: TRBD2; clone_size: NA; v_call: TRBV5-1; j_call: TRBJ2-3; cdr3_nt: TGCGCCAGCAGCGAGCGGGGCCCAAGCACAGATACGCAGTATTTT; cdr3_aa: CASSERGPSTDTQYF
d_call: NA; clone_size: NA; v_call: TRBV5-1; j_call: TRBJ1-5; cdr3_nt: TGCGCCAGCAGCCCAGGGTGGGGGGGGTCCAATCAGCCCCAGCATTTT; cdr3_aa: CASSPGWGGSNQPQHF
d_call: TRBD2; clone_size: NA; v_call: TRBV6-1; j_call: TRBJ2-1; cdr3_nt: TGTGCCAGCAAGGGGACTAGCCCCAGCTCCTACAATGAGCAGTTCTTC; cdr3_aa: CASKGTSPSSYNEQFF
d_call: NA; clone_size: NA; v_call: TRBV29-1; j_call: TRBJ1-2; cdr3_nt: TGCAGCGCCGAAGCTCAGGGAAGGGGCTATGGCTACACCTTC; cdr3_aa: CSAEAQGRGYGYTF
d_call: TRBD1; clone_size: NA; v_call: TRBV20-1; j_call: TRBJ2-7; cdr3_nt: TGCAGTGCTAGAGGTGACAGGGGTTCCTACGAGCAGTACTTC; cdr3_aa: CSARGDRGSYEQYF
d_call: NA; clone_size: NA; v_call: TRBV11-2; j_call: TRBJ2-7; cdr3_nt: TGTGCCAGCAGCTTAGATAGCATGTACGAGCAGTACTTC; cdr3_aa: CASSLDSMYEQYF
d_call: NA; clone_size: NA; v_call: TRBV19; j_call: TRBJ1-5; cdr3_nt: TGTGCCAGTAAATCAGCGAACCCCAATCAGCCCCAGCATTTT; cdr3_aa: CASKSANPNQPQHF
d_call: NA; clone_size: medium-sized; v_call: TRBV20-1; j_call: TRBJ1-6; cdr3_nt: TGCAGTGCTAGCGCGCAGTTGAGCTCCTATAATTCACCCCTCCACTTT; cdr3_aa: CSASAQLSSYNSPLHF
d_call: TRBD2; clone_size: NA; v_call: TRBV28; j_call: TRBJ2-7; cdr3_nt: TGTGCCAGCAGTCCCGGGGGGGGGCGTGCCTACGAGCAGTACTTC; cdr3_aa: CASSPGGGRAYEQYF
d_call: NA; clone_size: NA; v_call: TRBV6-5; j_call: TRBJ1-2; cdr3_nt: TGTGCCAGCAGTTACCGGACTGACACTAACTACACCTTC; cdr3_aa: CASSYRTDTNYTF
d_call: TRBD1; clone_size: NA; v_call: TRBV25-1; j_call: TRBJ1-6; cdr3_nt: TGTGCCAGCAGTGAGGACAGGGCCTCCTATAATTCACCCCTCCACTTT; cdr3_aa: CASSEDRASYNSPLHF
d_call: NA; clone_size: few; v_call: TRBV5-4; j_call: TRBJ2-5; cdr3_nt: TGTGCCAGCAGCCCACGAGGAGGGTTAGGCCAAGAGACCCAGTACTTC; cdr3_aa: CASSPRGGLGQETQYF
d_call: NA; clone_size: NA; v_call: TRBV11-2; j_call: TRBJ2-2; cdr3_nt: TGTGCCAGCAGCTTAGACCAGGGTATCGGGGAGCTGTTTTTT; cdr3_aa: CASSLDQGIGELFF
d_call: NA; clone_size: few; v_call: TRBV15; j_call: TRBJ1-1; cdr3_nt: TGTGCCACCAGCAGGCTACAGGGACCCAACACTGAAGCTTTCTTT; cdr3_aa: CATSRLQGPNTEAFF
d_call: NA; clone_size: NA; v_call: TRBV20-1; j_call: TRBJ2-3; cdr3_nt: TGCAGTGCCGATACCGGGATTAGTACAGATACGCAGTATTTT; cdr3_aa: CSADTGISTDTQYF
d_call: NA; clone_size: few; v_call: TRBV6-5; j_call: TRBJ1-1; cdr3_nt: TGTGCCAGCAGTTACCCGGCAGGGAAGGGGAACACTGAAGCTTTCTTT; cdr3_aa: CASSYPAGKGNTEAFF
d_call: NA; clone_size: NA; v_call: TRBV20-1; j_call: TRBJ1-5; cdr3_nt: TGCAGTGCTAGGGCAGAAGGCAATCAGCCCCAGCATTTT; cdr3_aa: CSARAEGNQPQHF
d_call: TRBD2; clone_size: NA; v_call: TRBV24-1; j_call: TRBJ2-3; cdr3_nt: TGTGCCACCATGACTAGCGGGAACACAGATACGCAGTATTTT; cdr3_aa: CATMTSGNTDTQYF
d_call: NA; clone_size: NA; v_call: TRBV6-4; j_call: TRBJ1-1; cdr3_nt: TGTGCCAGCAGTGAATCTAGGGGGACTGAAGCTTTCTTT; cdr3_aa: CASSESRGTEAFF
d_call: TRBD1; clone_size: NA; v_call: TRBV20-1; j_call: TRBJ1-1; cdr3_nt: TGCAGTGCTAGGGGACAGGGGGTAACTGAAGCTTTCTTT; cdr3_aa: CSARGQGVTEAFF
d_call: NA; clone_size: NA; v_call: TRBV14; j_call: TRBJ1-2; cdr3_nt: TGTGCCAGCAGCCAAGGAGCTAACTATGGCTACACCTTC; cdr3_aa: CASSQGANYGYTF
d_call: NA; clone_size: NA; v_call: TRBV7-8; j_call: TRBJ2-7; cdr3_nt: TGTGCCTCGGAACAGGGAAGTAGCGAGCAGTACTTC; cdr3_aa: CASEQGSSEQYF
d_call: TRBD1; clone_size: NA; v_call: TRBV29-1; j_call: TRBJ1-5; cdr3_nt: TGCAGCGTTGGGACAGGTAATCAGCCCCAGCATTTT; cdr3_aa: CSVGTGNQPQHF
d_call: NA; clone_size: NA; v_call: TRBV20-1; j_call: TRBJ2-6; cdr3_nt: TGCAGTGCTAGACGGACTGGGGCCAACGTCCTGACTTTC; cdr3_aa: CSARRTGANVLTF
d_call: NA; clone_size: NA; v_call: TRBV20-1; j_call: TRBJ1-5; cdr3_nt: TGCAGTGCTAGACAGGACAGCAATCAGCCCCAGCATTTT; cdr3_aa: CSARQDSNQPQHF
d_call: TRBD1; clone_size: NA; v_call: TRBV20-1; j_call: TRBJ1-1; cdr3_nt: TGCAGTGGCGGGACAGGGGGGAACACTGAAGCTTTCTTT; cdr3_aa: CSGGTGGNTEAFF
d_call: NA; clone_size: NA; v_call: TRBV19; j_call: TRBJ1-2; cdr3_nt: TGTGCCAGTAGTGAAGACAGGTTCATTGGCTACACCTTC; cdr3_aa: CASSEDRFIGYTF
d_call: TRBD1; clone_size: NA; v_call: TRBV20-1; j_call: TRBJ2-1; cdr3_nt: TGCAGTGCTAGTGACAGGGCAAGTTACAATGAGCAGTTCTTC; cdr3_aa: CSASDRASYNEQFF
d_call: NA; clone_size: medium-sized; v_call: TRBV30; j_call: TRBJ1-5; cdr3_nt: TGTGCCTGGAGCCCCGGTAGCCAGCCCCAGCATTTT; cdr3_aa: CAWSPGSQPQHF
d_call: TRBD1; clone_size: NA; v_call: TRBV10-3; j_call: TRBJ1-5; cdr3_nt: TGTGCCATCAGTCCAGGGGGAACGGGCAATCAGCCCCAGCATTTT; cdr3_aa: CAISPGGTGNQPQHF
d_call: TRBD2; clone_size: few; v_call: TRBV11-2; j_call: TRBJ2-1; cdr3_nt: TGTGCCAGCAGTCTACTAGCGAGCCACAATGAGCAGTTCTTC; cdr3_aa: CASSLLASHNEQFF
d_call: NA; clone_size: once; v_call: TRBV2; j_call: TRBJ2-2; cdr3_nt: TGTGCCAGCAGTGAATCATGGAACACCGGGGAGCTGTTTTTT; cdr3_aa: CASSESWNTGELFF
d_call: NA; clone_size: NA; v_call: TRBV15; j_call: TRBJ2-2; cdr3_nt: TGTGCCACCAGCAGAACACATGAGAACACCGGGGAGCTGTTTTTT; cdr3_aa: CATSRTHENTGELFF